This T cell receptor beta chain was recorded in a study of beta chain features in type 1 diabetes. This CDR3 comprises 15 residues. Looked up from germline, CDR1 is LNHDA and CDR2 is SQIVND (reference sequence). Trimming at V came to 7 bases and at J to 9 bases, leaving 8 bases not matched to a gene. The authors reverse transcribed all of the isolated RNA, so sequencing captured expressed TCRB transcripts. Assay: immunoSEQ multiplex PCR; the TCRdb copy retains only in-frame clones and omits some. The table shows 160,000 or so clones, with around 9% occurring only once. Regarding the study as a whole: Naive, central memory and regulatory TCRB repertoires appeared more similar among patients than healthy donors. Type 1 diabetes patients showed a moderate but significant shortening of TCRB CDR3s in all four CD4+ subsets. The question left open here concerned HLA type influencing TCRB rearrangement.

A few counts support this clone. What it binds is not known. The sample taken for sequencing was central memory CD4+ T cells from blood. This rearrangement joins TRBV19 to TRBJ2-1; the match to TRBD2 covers 14 bases. The TCR originated in a woman aged 30 to 39 with type 1 diabetes. Here the CDR3 reads CASKGTSGSYGEQFF. The CDR3 coding sequence is TGTGCCAGTAAGGGGACTAGCGGGAGTTACGGTGAGCAGTTCTTC.